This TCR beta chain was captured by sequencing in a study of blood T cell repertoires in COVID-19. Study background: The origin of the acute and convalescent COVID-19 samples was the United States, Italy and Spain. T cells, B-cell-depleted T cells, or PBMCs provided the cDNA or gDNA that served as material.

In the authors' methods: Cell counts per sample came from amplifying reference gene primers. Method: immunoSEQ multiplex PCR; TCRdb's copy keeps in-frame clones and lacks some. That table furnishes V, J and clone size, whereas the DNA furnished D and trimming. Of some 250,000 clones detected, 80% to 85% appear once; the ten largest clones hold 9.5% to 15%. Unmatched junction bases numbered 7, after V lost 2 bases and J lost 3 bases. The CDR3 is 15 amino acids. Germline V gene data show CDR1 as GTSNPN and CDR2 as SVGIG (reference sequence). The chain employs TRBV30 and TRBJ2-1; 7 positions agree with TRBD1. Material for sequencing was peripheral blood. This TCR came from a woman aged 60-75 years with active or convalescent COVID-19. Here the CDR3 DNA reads TGTGCCTGGAGTAGGGGACAGCCGAGCTACAATGAGCAGTTCTTC. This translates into CAWSRGQPSYNEQFF.